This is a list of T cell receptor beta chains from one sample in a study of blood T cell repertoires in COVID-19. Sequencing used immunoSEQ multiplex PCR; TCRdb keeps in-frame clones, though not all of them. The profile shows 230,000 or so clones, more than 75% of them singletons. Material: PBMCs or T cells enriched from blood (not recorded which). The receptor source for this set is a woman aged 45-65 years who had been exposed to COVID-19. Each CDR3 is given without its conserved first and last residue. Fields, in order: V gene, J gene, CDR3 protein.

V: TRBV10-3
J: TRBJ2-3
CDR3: AISESLLASGTDTQY

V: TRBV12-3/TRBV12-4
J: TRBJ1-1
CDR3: ASSRNTEAF

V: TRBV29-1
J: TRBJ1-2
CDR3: SVDTGDFNYGYT

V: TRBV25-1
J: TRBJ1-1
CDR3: ASSDMGANTEAF

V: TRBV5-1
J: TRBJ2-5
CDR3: ASSLNRAGGPQETQY

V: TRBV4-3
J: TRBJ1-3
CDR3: ASSQGRGSGNTIY

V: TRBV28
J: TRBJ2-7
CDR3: ASSLGQPYEQY

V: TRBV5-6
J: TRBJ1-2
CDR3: ASSLLRSWFDGYT

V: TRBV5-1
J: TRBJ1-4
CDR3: ASSYGQLATNEKLF

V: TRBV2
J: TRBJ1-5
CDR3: ASELGAGSNQPQH

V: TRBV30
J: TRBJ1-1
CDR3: AWSGTGKWSTEAF

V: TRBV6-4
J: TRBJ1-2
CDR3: ASFPPGQGGGYT

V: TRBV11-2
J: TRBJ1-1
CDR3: ASSLRGRTEAF

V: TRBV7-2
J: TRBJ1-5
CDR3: ASRRDSTNQPQH

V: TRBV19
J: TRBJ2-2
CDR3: ASKGRIETGELF

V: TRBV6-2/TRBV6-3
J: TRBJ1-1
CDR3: ASSYDDRSITEAF

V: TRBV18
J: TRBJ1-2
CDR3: ASSPPEDSGSLYGYT

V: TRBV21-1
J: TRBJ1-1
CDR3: ASSKTGRPEGTEAF

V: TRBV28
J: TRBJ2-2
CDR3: GISGPNTGELF

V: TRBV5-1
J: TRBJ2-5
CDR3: ASSRGLAGKETQY

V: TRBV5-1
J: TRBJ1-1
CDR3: ASSLGPENTEAF

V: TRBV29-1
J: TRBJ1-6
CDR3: SVTFSGGSPLH

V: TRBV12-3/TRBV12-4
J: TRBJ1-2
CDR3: ASSSGTVYGYT

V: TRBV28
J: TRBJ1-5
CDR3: ASAGGWQNQPQH

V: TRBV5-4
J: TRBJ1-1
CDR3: ASSLDGTGGTRTEAF

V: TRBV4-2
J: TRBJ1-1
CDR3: ASSQDRGDTEAF

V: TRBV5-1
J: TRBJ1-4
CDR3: ASRAPGSEKLF

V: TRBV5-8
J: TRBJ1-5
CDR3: ASSLTRPDFPQPQH

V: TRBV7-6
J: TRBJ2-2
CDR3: ASSLAVPEVPGELF

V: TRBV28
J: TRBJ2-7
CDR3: ASMVRALRAASYEQY

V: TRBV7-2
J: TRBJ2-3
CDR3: ASSSQTGSSTDTQY

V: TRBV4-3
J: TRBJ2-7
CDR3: ASSQQARGSYEQY

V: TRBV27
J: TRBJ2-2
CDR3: ASSLFRGSSTGELF

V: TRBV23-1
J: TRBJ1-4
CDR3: ASSPGAGVEKLF

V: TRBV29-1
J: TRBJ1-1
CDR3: SVEAGGRTEAF

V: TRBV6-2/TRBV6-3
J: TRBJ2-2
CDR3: ASSQPGTTNTGELF

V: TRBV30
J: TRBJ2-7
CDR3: AFQPGDRGVREQY

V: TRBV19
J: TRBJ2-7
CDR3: ASSIGQGWEQY

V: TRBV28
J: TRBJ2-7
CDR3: ASNPTSGKASEQY

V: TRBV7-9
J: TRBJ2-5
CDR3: ASTTGLVQETQY

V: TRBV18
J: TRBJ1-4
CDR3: ASSPDGGGEKLF

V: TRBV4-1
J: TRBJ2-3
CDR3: ASSQEAQGEDTQY

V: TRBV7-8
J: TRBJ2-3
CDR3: ASSFQLAGGPDTQY

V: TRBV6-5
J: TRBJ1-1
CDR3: ASPPNNTEAF

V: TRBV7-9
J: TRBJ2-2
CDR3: ASSFGGAGPGELF

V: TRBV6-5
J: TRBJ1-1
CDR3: ASSLTGGATEAF

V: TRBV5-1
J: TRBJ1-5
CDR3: ASSWGWGGDQPQH

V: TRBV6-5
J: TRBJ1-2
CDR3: ASSLTQTANYGYT

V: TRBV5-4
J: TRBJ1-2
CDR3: ASSPEALDGYT

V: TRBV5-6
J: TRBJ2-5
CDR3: ASSSTKVAGETQY

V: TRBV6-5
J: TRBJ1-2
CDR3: ASSRDSVKYGYT

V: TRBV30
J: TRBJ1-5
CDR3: AWSVKGGVGQPQH

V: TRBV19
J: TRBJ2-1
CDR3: ASSTDSYSNEQF

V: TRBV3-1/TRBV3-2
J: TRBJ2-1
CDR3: ASSRPAGGQDNEQF

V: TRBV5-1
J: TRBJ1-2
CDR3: ASSLDGTGRGYT

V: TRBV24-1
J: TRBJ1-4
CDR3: ATGQTNPSGEKLF

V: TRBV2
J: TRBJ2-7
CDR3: ASSVGGLAGSEQY

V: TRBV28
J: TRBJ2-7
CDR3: ASSLIFGQGAYEQY

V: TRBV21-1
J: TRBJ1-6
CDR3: ASSKIRDRGDSPLH